Shown below are 11 T cell receptor beta chains from a single sample sequenced in a study of T cell repertoires in cytomegalovirus infection. These receptors are not linked to any known antigen. Using its own MiXCR run on the reads, TCRdb lists one record per CDR3 protein. The table lists hundreds of thousands of distinct CDR3 sequences, roughly 36% of them singletons. The source was cultured PBMCs, collected from culture after CMV antigen stimulation. These receptors originate from a human donor in good health (CMV status not recorded). Some clones in this sample may be carry-over from other donors' samples.

This clonotype was seen only a few times. CDR3 protein: CASSAGTAEAFF. CDR3 in DNA: TGTGCCAGCAGCGCAGGTACGGCTGAAGCTTTCTTT. The V call is TRBV2, the J call TRBJ1-1; D gene unclear. CDR3 length: 12 residues. Trimming pared 6 bases from V and 6 bases from J, leaving 11 bases between. Germline assignment: CDR1 SNHLY and CDR2 FYNNEI. Together with reference TRBV2 and TRBJ1-1, the CDR3 gives the full variable domain: EPEVTQTPSHQVTQMGQEVILRCVPISNHLYFYWYRQILGQKVEFLVSFYNNEISEKSEIFDDQFSVERPDGSNFTLKIRSTKLEDSAMYFCASSAGTAEAFFGQGTRLTVV.

This clonotype has just a few counts. This chain uses TRBV7-2 with TRBJ1-1, with D perhaps matching TRBD1 (5 bases). The CDR3 has 13 residues. V dropped 3 bases and J dropped 11 bases, with 16 bases sitting between them. Germline V gene lookup returns CDR1 SGHTA and CDR2 FQGNSA. The CDR3 sequence is CASSLQGTRDAFF. CDR3 sequence (DNA): TGTGCCAGCAGCTTGCAGGGTACCCGAGACGCTTTCTTT.

V is TRBV28 and J is TRBJ2-3; 9 nucleotides match TRBD2. Germline V CDR1 and CDR2: MDHEN, SYDVKM. The CDR3 covers 15 residues. After removal of 5 bases from V and 1 base from J, the junction contained 4 bases not matched to a gene. CDR3: CASSPKRGGTDTQYF. DNA of the CDR3: TGTGCCAGCAGTCCCAAGCGGGGGGGCACAGATACGCAGTATTTT.

This clonotype was counted ten times or more. This chain links TRBV7-2 with TRBJ2-1; D is undetermined. Trimming shortened V by 3 bases and J by 8 bases, and 8 bases separated the two germline ends. The V gene's germline CDR1 is SGHTA and CDR2 FQGNSA. This CDR3 contains 12 residues. The CDR3 DNA reads as TGTGCCAGCAGCTTTTTGGGCTATGAGCAGTTCTTC. Encoded protein: CASSFLGYEQFF.

The chain's CDR3 is CATSRDLAGLGDTQYF. The DNA for the CDR3 is TGTGCCACCAGCAGAGATCTGGCGGGATTAGGAGATACGCAGTATTTT. The genes are TRBV15 and TRBJ2-3, with a tentative D call TRBD2 (6 bases). V lost 0 bases to trimming and J lost 5 bases, with 15 bases between them. The CDR3 has 16 amino acids. CDR1 and CDR2 from the germline V gene are LNHNV and YYDKDF (reference sequence).

This clonotype has a handful of counts. The rearrangement uses TRBV6-2 or TRBV6-3 and TRBJ2-1; maybe TRBD2 (7 bases). CDR1 is MNHEY and CDR2 is SVGEGT in the germline V gene. V lost 7 bases and J 3 bases, leaving 25 bases between the germline ends. This CDR3 contains 18 residues. CDR3: CASTQGGVDRWGYNEQFF. The DNA for the CDR3 is TGTGCCAGCACTCAAGGGGGGGTAGACAGGTGGGGCTACAATGAGCAGTTCTTC.

This clonotype was picked up a small number of times. The rearrangement joins TRBV7-9 to TRBJ2-1; 7 nucleotides align to TRBD2. Germline V CDR1 and CDR2: SEHNR, FQNEAQ (reference sequence). V lost 6 bases, J lost 6 bases, and 17 bases stayed unmatched. The length of the CDR3 is 17 residues. The CDR3 nucleotides are TGTGCCAGCAGGCAAGGACAAGGGCTAGCGGTTCGCAATGAGCAGTTCTTC. Translation: CASRQGQGLAVRNEQFF.

This rearrangement joins TRBV20-1 to TRBJ2-7; D is unclear. Germline CDR1 is DFQATT and CDR2 is SNEGSKA (reference sequence). V gave up 3 bases and J gave up 3 bases, with 15 bases separating them. The CDR3 loop spans 14 amino acids. The DNA for the CDR3 is TGCAGTGCTAGTAGGCAGCTTGATCTCTACGAGCAGTACTTC. Amino acid sequence: CSASRQLDLYEQYF.

This clonotype was recorded a few times. The V gene is TRBV7-2, the J gene TRBJ2-2, with 10 bases matching TRBD2. V was clipped by 1 base and J by 4 bases; unmatched bases: 3. Germline assignment: CDR1 SGHTA and CDR2 FQGNSA. This CDR3 is built from 16 residues. The CDR3 region is CASSLEAGGTTGELFF. CDR3 bases: TGTGCCAGCAGCTTAGAAGCGGGGGGGACCACCGGGGAGCTGTTTTTT.

This clonotype has a count of ten or more. The J gene is TRBJ1-5, the V gene TRBV6-1; TRBD1 might be the D (5 bases). Germline V gene lookup returns CDR1 MNHNS and CDR2 SASEGT. Trimming took off 6 bases at V and 5 bases at J, with 14 bases between the two ends. This CDR3 contains 14 residues. CDR3 protein: CASSRDGGYQPQHF. CDR3 coding DNA: TGTGCCAGCAGCCGGGACGGAGGATATCAGCCCCAGCATTTT.

This clonotype was detected a few times. The chain uses TRBV5-1 and TRBJ2-3, with 12 bases matching TRBD1. CDR3 length: 16 amino acids. The ends lost 5 bases at V and 6 bases at J; junction bases unmatched: 10. In germline, CDR1 is SGHRS, CDR2 YFSETQ. CDR3 bases: TGCGCCAGCAGGGCCGGGACAGGGGGCCGGCGGGATACGCAGTATTTT. This sequence encodes CASRAGTGGRRDTQYF.